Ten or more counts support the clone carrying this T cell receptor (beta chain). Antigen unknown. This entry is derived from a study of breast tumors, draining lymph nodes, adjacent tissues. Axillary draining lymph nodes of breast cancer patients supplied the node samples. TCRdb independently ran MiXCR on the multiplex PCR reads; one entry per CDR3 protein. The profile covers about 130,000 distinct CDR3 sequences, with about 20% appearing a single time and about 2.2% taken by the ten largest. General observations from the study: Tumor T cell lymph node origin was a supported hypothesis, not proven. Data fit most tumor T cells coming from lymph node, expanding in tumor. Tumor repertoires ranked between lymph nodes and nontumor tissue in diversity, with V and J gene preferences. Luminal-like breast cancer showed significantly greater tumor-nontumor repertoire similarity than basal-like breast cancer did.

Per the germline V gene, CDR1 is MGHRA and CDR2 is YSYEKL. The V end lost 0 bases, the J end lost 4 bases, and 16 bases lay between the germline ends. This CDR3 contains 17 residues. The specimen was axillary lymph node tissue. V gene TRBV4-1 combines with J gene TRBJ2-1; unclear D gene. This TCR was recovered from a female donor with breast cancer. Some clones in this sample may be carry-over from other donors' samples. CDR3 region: CASSQEPGASEYNEQFF. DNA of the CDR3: TGCGCCAGCAGCCAAGAGCCCGGAGCATCGGAGTACAATGAGCAGTTCTTC.